Listed below are T cell receptor beta chains from one sample, sequenced in a study of regulatory T cells in long-lasting Graves disease. TCRdb analysed the multiplex PCR reads with MiXCR anew, one entry per CDR3 protein. The sample carries about 320,000 distinct CDR3 sequences, about a sixth recorded once. The sample was peripheral blood mononuclear cells (PBMCs), taken at new diagnosis, from a patient treated with antithyroid drugs. The receptor source for this set is a female donor with Graves disease. CDR3s include the opening cysteine and the closing phenylalanine or tryptophan. Each record gives: V gene, CDR3 length, J gene, CDR3 protein.

TRBV6-1	16	TRBJ2-2	CASNPGLLANTGELFF
TRBV19	17	TRBJ2-7	CASSTETIGRSSYEQYF
TRBV28	16	TRBJ2-1	CASSLIWGQGNNEQFF
TRBV19	13	TRBJ2-1	CASSIGVDNEQFF
TRBV19	14	TRBJ1-3	CASSIGGGVDTIYF
TRBV7-9	13	TRBJ1-3	CASSDETGSAIYF
TRBV6-2/TRBV6-3	17	TRBJ1-6	CASRSLIRGTYNSPLHF
TRBV10-3	15	TRBJ2-2	CAISGGTLNTGELFF
TRBV7-8	14	TRBJ1-1	CASSLRQANTEAFF
TRBV6-1	14	TRBJ2-6	CASSNMEGANVLTF
TRBV6-1	13	TRBJ2-7	CASSRGTDHEQYF
TRBV12-3/TRBV12-4	15	TRBJ1-5	CASSLTIGGNQPQHF
TRBV24-1	16	TRBJ2-3	CATSGGFGTRTDTQYF
TRBV12-3/TRBV12-4	14	TRBJ2-7	CASMDTGNPPEQYF
TRBV5-4	15	TRBJ1-1	CASSLVGRQIFEAFF
TRBV19	13	TRBJ2-7	CASRSGRSYEQYF
TRBV20-1	22	TRBJ2-2	CSASGGGTPTGTGGNPPGELFF